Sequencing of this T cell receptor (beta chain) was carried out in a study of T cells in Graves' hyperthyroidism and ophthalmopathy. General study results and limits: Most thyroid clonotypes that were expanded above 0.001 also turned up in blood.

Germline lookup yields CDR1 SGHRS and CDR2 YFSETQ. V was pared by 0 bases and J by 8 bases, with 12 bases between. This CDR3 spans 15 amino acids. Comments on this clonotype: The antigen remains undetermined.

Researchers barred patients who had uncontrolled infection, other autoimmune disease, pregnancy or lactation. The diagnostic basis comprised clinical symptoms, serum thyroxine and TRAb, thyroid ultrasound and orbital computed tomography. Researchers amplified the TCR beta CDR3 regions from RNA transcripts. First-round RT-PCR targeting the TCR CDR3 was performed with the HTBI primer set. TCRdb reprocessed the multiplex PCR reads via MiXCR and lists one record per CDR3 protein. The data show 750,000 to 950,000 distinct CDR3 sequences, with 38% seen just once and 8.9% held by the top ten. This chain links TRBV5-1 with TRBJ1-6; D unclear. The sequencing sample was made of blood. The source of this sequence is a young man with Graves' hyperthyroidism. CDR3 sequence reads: CASSLGGGFDSPLHF. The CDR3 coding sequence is TGCGCCAGCAGCTTGGGGGGAGGGTTCGATTCACCCCTCCACTTT.